This T cell receptor beta chain derives from a study of vaccination and CD4 T cells after COVID-19. CDR3 length: 16 residues. The junction had 14 bases not matched to a gene; V was cut back by 2 bases and J by 10 bases. The V gene's germline CDR1 is DFQATT and CDR2 SNEGSKA (reference sequence). The Oncomine TCR Beta short-read assay was what sequenced the DNA obtained from cultured CD4+ T cells. Genomic DNA was drawn out of CD4+ T cells grown in culture. TCRdb fed the PCR reads into MiXCR, producing one record per CDR3 protein. The repertoire holds tens of thousands of distinct CDR3 sequences, with about 33% as singletons. This clonotype was counted between two and nine times. What it binds is not known. Time point noted: late sampling 161 to 241 days after vaccination in three convalescent patients. The treatment was: approximately 9-day PBMC culture with coronavirus spike peptide pools or control peptides (ViraFEST assay).

This sequence originates from a human donor who had recovered from COVID-19. Sequenced material: CD4+ T cells from blood, cultured in vitro, taken about 7 months after SARS-CoV-2 vaccination. The genes are TRBV20-1 and TRBJ1-6; TRBD1 agrees at 7 bases. CDR3 DNA: TGCAGTGCTAGATCTACCAACAGGGGAGAGGGCTCACCCCTCCACTTT. Translation gives CSARSTNRGEGSPLHF.